This TCR beta chain stems from a study of cytomegalovirus exposure and HLA in healthy donors. Overall study findings and caveats: Later work showed greater clonal expansion in HLA-associated TCR beta chains than in equally common others.

A multiplex PCR was run with 60 Vbeta primers and 13 Jbeta primers. Libraries were prepared by immunoSEQ multiplex PCR; TCRdb keeps only in-frame clonotypes and omits some of them. The profile shows 130,000 to 150,000 clones, 80% of them singletons. The CDR3 has 16 residues. Germline V CDR1 and CDR2: SGHRS, YFSETQ. After removal of 4 bases from V and 0 bases from J, the junction contained 7 bases not matched to a gene. Worth noting for this clone: The antigen is not known.

This chain links TRBV5-1 with TRBJ2-7, with 10 nucleotides matching TRBD2. The sample taken for sequencing was PBMCs. The origin of this receptor is a man aged 30 to 39 in good health and CMV-seronegative. The DNA of the CDR3 is TGCGCCAGCAGCCTCGGACTAGCGGTTACCTCCTACGAGCAGTACTTC. This translates into CASSLGLAVTSYEQYF.